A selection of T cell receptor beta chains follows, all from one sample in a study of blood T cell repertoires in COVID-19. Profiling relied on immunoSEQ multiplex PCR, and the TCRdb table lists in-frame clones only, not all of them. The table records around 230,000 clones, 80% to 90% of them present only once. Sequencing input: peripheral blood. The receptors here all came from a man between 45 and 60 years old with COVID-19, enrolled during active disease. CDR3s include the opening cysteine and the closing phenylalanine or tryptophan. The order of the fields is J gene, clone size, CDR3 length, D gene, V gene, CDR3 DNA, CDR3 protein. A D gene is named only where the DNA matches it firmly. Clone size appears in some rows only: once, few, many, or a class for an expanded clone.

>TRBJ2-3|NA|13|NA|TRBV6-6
TGTGCCAGCAGTTTGGGGCCTGCGAATACGCAGTATTTT
CASSLGPANTQYF
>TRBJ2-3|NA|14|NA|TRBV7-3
TGTGCCAGCAGCTTGGGCAGTGGGACAGATACGCAGTATTTT
CASSLGSGTDTQYF
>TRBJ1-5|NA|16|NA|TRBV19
TGTGCCAGTAGTATCTCGGGGTCATATAGCAATCAGCCCCAGCATTTT
CASSISGSYSNQPQHF
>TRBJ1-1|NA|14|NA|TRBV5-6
TGTGCCAGCAGCAAGAGGACACTGAACACTGAAGCTTTCTTT
CASSKRTLNTEAFF
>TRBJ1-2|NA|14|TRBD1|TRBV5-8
TGTGCCAGCAGCCGTCGACAGGGTTTTTATGGCTACACCTTC
CASSRRQGFYGYTF
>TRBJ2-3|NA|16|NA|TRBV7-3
TGTGCCAGCAGCTTAACTCCCGACTCTAGCACAGATACGCAGTATTTT
CASSLTPDSSTDTQYF
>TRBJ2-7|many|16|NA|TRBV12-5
TGTGCTAGTGGTTTGGTACTTGGGACTGGTACCTACGAGCAGTACTTC
CASGLVLGTGTYEQYF
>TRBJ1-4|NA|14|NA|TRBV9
TGTGCCAGCAGCACTCAGGGATTTGGGGAAAAACTGTTTTTT
CASSTQGFGEKLFF
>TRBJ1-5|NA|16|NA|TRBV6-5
TGTGCCAGCAGTTTAATGGACAGCCTTGGCAATCAGCCCCAGCATTTT
CASSLMDSLGNQPQHF
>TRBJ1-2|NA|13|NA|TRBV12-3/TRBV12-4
TGTGCCAGCAGCTCTAGACAGGCCTATGGCTACACCTTC
CASSSRQAYGYTF
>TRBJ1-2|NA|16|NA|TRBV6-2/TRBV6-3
TGTGCCAGCAGTCTCGAAGGCGGGGCAGGAAACTATGGCTACACCTTC
CASSLEGGAGNYGYTF
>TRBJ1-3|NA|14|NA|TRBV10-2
TGCGCCAGCAGTGTTCAGGGGTTTGGAAACACCATATATTTT
CASSVQGFGNTIYF
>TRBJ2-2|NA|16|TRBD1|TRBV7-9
TGTGCCAGCAGCTTTTATGGGACAGCCAACACCGGGGAGCTGTTTTTT
CASSFYGTANTGELFF
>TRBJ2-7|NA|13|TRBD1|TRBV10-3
TGTGCCATCGGAGGACAGGAGAACTACGAGCAGTACTTC
CAIGGQENYEQYF
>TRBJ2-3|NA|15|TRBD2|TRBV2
TGTGCCAGCATAACAGCGGGGGATAGCACAGATACGCAGTATTTT
CASITAGDSTDTQYF
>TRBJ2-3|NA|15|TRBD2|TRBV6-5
TGTGCCAGCACCCATAGCGGGGGGGCCGCAGATACGCAGTATTTT
CASTHSGGAADTQYF
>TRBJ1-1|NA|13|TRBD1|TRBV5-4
TGTGCCAGCAGCGGGGACAGGGGGACTGAAGCTTTCTTT
CASSGDRGTEAFF
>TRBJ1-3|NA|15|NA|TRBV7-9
TGTGCCAGCAGCTTCCGGGACACTACTGGAAACACCATATATTTT
CASSFRDTTGNTIYF
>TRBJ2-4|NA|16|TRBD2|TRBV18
TGTGCCAGCTCACCACTAGCGGGAGGGCCCCCCGACATTCAGTACTTC
CASSPLAGGPPDIQYF
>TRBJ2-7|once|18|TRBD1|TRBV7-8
TGTGCCAGCAGCTTGGCTTACAGGGGAGAGGGGTCCTCGGGGGAGCAGTACTTC
CASSLAYRGEGSSGEQYF
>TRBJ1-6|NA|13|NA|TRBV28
TGTGCCAGCAGTTCCCTCGAGAATTCACCCCTCCACTTT
CASSSLENSPLHF
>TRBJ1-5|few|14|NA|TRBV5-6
TGTGCCAGCAGCTATCGGGGTTACAATCAGCCCCAGCATTTT
CASSYRGYNQPQHF
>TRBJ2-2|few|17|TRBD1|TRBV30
TGTGCCTGGAGTAAAACCGGGACAGGGGGCGCGGACGGGGAGCTGTTTTTT
CAWSKTGTGGADGELFF
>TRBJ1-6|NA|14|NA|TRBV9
TGTGCCAGCAGTAGGGACATTCTTAATTCACCCCTCCACTTT
CASSRDILNSPLHF
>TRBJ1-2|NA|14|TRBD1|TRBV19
TGTGCCAGTAGTGTGACGGACAGGAATTATGGCTACACCTTC
CASSVTDRNYGYTF
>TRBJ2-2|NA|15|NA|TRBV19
TGTGCCAGTAGTACGGACGCCAGGGAAACCGGGGAGCTGTTTTTT
CASSTDARETGELFF
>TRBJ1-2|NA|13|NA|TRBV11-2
TGTGCCAGCAGCTTAGGACAGGACTATGGCTACACCTTC
CASSLGQDYGYTF
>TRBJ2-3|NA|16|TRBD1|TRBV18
TGTGCCAGCTCCGACAGGGGGCTAAGAAACACAGATACGCAGTATTTT
CASSDRGLRNTDTQYF
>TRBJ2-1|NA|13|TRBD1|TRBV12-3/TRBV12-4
TGTGCCACGAGGGACAGGGGGTACAATGAGCAGTTCTTC
CATRDRGYNEQFF
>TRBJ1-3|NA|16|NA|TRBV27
TGTGCCAGCAGCACCAGAGGCCTAAGCTCTGGAAACACCATATATTTT
CASSTRGLSSGNTIYF
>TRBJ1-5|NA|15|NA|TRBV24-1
TGTGCCACCAGTGATCCCCGGAGCCGGAATCAGCCCCAGCATTTT
CATSDPRSRNQPQHF
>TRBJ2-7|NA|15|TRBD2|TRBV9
TGTGCCAGCAGCGTTAGCGGGGGCCCCTCCTACGAGCAGTACTTC
CASSVSGGPSYEQYF
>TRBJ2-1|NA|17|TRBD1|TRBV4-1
TGCGCCAGCAGCCAAGCCTCCGGGACAGGGATTAGCGATGAGCAGTTCTTC
CASSQASGTGISDEQFF
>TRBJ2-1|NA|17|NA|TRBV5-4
TGTGCCAGCAGCCCTCCGAAGAGCGGAAGCTCCTACAATGAGCAGTTCTTC
CASSPPKSGSSYNEQFF
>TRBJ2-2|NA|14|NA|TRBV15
TGTGCCACCAGCAGAGACCCGGTGACCGGGGAGCTGTTTTTT
CATSRDPVTGELFF
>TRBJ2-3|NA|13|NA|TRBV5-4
TGTGCCAGCTATAAGGAGGCTTCAGATACGCAGTATTTT
CASYKEASDTQYF
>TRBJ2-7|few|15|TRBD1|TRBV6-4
TGTGCCAGCAGTGACCCGGACAGGGAGGAATACGAGCAGTACTTC
CASSDPDREEYEQYF
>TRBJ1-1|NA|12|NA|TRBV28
TGTGCCAGCAGTCTGAGACAGACTGAAGCTTTCTTT
CASSLRQTEAFF
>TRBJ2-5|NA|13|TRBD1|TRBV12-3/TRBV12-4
TGTGCCAGCACTTGGACAGGCCAAGAGACCCAGTACTTC
CASTWTGQETQYF
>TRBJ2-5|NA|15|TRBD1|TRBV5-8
TGTGCCAGCAGCTTGGGGACAGGCCTTCAAGAGACCCAGTACTTC
CASSLGTGLQETQYF
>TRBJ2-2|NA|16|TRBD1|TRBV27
TGTGCCAGCAGTTTCCTGACAGGGGGCGCAACCGGGGAGCTGTTTTTT
CASSFLTGGATGELFF
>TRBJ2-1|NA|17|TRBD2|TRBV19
TGTGCCAGTAGTGGCGGAGCGGGACTAGCGGGTTCAAATGAGCAGTTCTTC
CASSGGAGLAGSNEQFF
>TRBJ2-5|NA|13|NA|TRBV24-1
TGTGCCACCAGTTACACCCACCAAGAGACCCAGTACTTC
CATSYTHQETQYF
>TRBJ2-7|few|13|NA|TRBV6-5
TGTGCCAGCCGGCGGGAACCTGTAACCGAGCAGTACTTC
CASRREPVTEQYF
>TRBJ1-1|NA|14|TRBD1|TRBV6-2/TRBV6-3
TGTGCCAGCAGTTTAAACAGGGGATTTACTGAAGCTTTCTTT
CASSLNRGFTEAFF
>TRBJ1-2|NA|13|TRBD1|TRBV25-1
TGTGCCAGCGCGGGACAGGGGTTCTATGGCTACACCTTC
CASAGQGFYGYTF
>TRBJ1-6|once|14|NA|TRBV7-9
TGTGCCAGCAGCTTTGACAGTTCTAATTCACCCCTCCACTTT
CASSFDSSNSPLHF
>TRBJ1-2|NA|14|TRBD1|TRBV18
TGTGCCAGCTCGAACAGGGGTGGAAGAGATGGCTACACCTTC
CASSNRGGRDGYTF
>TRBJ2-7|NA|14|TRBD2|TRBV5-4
TGTGCCAGCAGGCCCGGGACTAGCATGTACGAGCAGTACTTC
CASRPGTSMYEQYF
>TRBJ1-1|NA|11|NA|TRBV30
TGTGCCTGGAGTGTACCCCGGGGGGCTTTCTTT
CAWSVPRGAFF